The 32 T cell receptor beta chains below all came from one sample that was sequenced in a study of cytomegalovirus exposure and HLA in healthy donors. 60 Vbeta and 13 Jbeta primers were used in PCR. TCRdb's table, derived via immunoSEQ multiplex PCR, lists solely in-frame clones and lacks some. The sample lists under 200,000 clones, about four fifths occurring once. The sample consisted of PBMCs. The receptors stem from a woman between 45 and 65 years old in good health and CMV-seronegative.

Points on this clone: One end of the junction fails to match germline, which may point to a read error. V usage is TRBV19 and J usage is TRBJ2-7, with D perhaps matching TRBD2 (5 bases). The germline CDR1 and CDR2 sequences are LNHDA and SQIVND (reference sequence). The CDR3 totals 14 residues. CDR3 protein: CASTRATSDVLGIF. DNA for the CDR3: TGTGCCAGTACGCGGGCAACTTCCGATGTTCTGGGAATCTTC.

The J gene is TRBJ1-5, the V gene TRBV7-8, with D perhaps matching TRBD1 (6 bases). V gave up 0 bases and J gave up 4 bases, with 10 bases separating them. The CDR3 length is 15 residues. The germline CDR1 and CDR2 sequences are SGHVS and FQNEAQ. In DNA, the CDR3 is TGTGCCAGCAGCTTAGCGGGGACAAATAATCAGCCCCAGCATTTT. Translating gives CASSLAGTNNQPQHF.

This clone showed up just once. This sequence joins TRBV6-1 and TRBJ1-2, with D maybe TRBD1 (6 bases). V dropped 2 bases and J dropped 4 bases, with 11 bases sitting between them. Germline CDR1 is MNHNS and CDR2 is SASEGT. The CDR3 covers 14 residues. The CDR3 DNA sequence: TGTGCCAGCAGTGAACTACAGGGTCTCTATGGCTACACCTTC. Protein product: CASSELQGLYGYTF.

This clone turned up a few times. CDR3 loop: CASSVGGHEQFF. CDR3 coding DNA: TGTGCCAGCAGCGTCGGAGGGCATGAGCAGTTCTTC. The chain recombines TRBV9 with TRBJ2-1, with D possibly TRBD2 on 6 matching bases. This CDR3 is built from 12 residues. V dropped 2 bases and J dropped 8 bases, with 8 bases sitting between them. From germline, CDR1 is SGDLS and CDR2 YYNGEE.

The genes are TRBV2 and TRBJ1-1, with D possibly TRBD1 on 5 matching bases. There are 14 residues in the CDR3. CDR1 and CDR2 from the germline V gene are SNHLY and FYNNEI. The V end was cut by 4 bases, the J end by 1 base, with 10 bases between. For the CDR3, the DNA is TGTGCCAGCAGTGCCGGGGGGTGGAACACTGAAGCTTTCTTT. It specifies CASSAGGWNTEAFF.

The chain joins TRBV5-1 to TRBJ2-1; 12 bases agree with TRBD2. The ends lost 4 bases at V and 0 bases at J; junction bases unmatched: 2. From germline, CDR1 is SGHRS and CDR2 YFSETQ. The CDR3 loop spans 16 amino acids. The DNA for the CDR3 is TGCGCCAGCAGCAAGACTAGCGGGAGCTCCTACAATGAGCAGTTCTTC. Amino acid sequence: CASSKTSGSSYNEQFF.

Here the CDR3 reads CASSELAAGNEQFF. CDR3 DNA sequence: TGCGCCAGCAGTGAGCTAGCGGCAGGGAATGAGCAGTTCTTC. The chain links TRBV10-2 to TRBJ2-1; 7 bases line up with TRBD2. With V trimmed by 2 bases and J by 7 bases, 5 bases remained unmatched. The CDR3 sequence is 14 residues long. Germline assignment: CDR1 WSHSY and CDR2 SAAADI.

This chain links TRBV5-4 with TRBJ2-1; maybe TRBD2 (7 bases). This CDR3 contains 17 residues. V was clipped by 0 bases and J by 6 bases, with 19 bases between them. CDR1 is SGHNT and CDR2 is YYREEE in the germline V gene (reference sequence). CDR3 bases: TGTGCCAGCAGCTTGGGTAGGGGGGGGGCCCTGGGCAATGAGCAGTTCTTC. Translated: CASSLGRGGALGNEQFF. Using reference TRBV5-4 and TRBJ2-1 for the parts outside the CDR3, the full variable domain is ETGVTQSPTHLIKTRGQQVTLRCSSQSGHNTVSWYQQALGQGPQFIFQYYREEENGRGNFPPRFSGLQFPNYSSELNVNALELDDSALYLCASSLGRGGALGNEQFFGPGTRLTVL.

V usage is TRBV30 and J usage is TRBJ1-2, with 7 bases fitting TRBD1. CDR3 length: 13 residues. V shed 5 bases and J 4 bases; nucleotides not matched to a gene: 7. Germline CDR1 is GTSNPN and CDR2 is SVGIG (reference sequence). As DNA, the CDR3 is TGTGCCTGGCTTCCTGGGGACAGCTATGGCTACACCTTC. Translated: CAWLPGDSYGYTF. Full variable domain (rest looked up from reference TRBV30 and TRBJ1-2): SQTIHQWPATLVQPVGSPLSLECTVEGTSNPNLYWYRQAAGRGLQLLFYSVGIGQISSEVPQNLSASRPQDRQFILSSKKLLLSDSGFYLCAWLPGDSYGYTFGSGTRLTVV.

In DNA form, the CDR3 reads TGTGCCAGCAGCCAGGCAGGGGGTTATGAAAAACTGTTTTTT. This sequence encodes CASSQAGGYEKLFF. J is TRBJ1-4 and V is TRBV25-1, with TRBD1 matching over 7 bases. The J segment lost 6 bases and the V segment lost 6 bases, leaving 7 bases of the junction unmatched. The CDR3 length is 14 residues. Germline CDR1 is MGHDK and CDR2 is SYGVNS.

This clone has only a few counts. This chain joins TRBV19 and TRBJ1-2; 8 bases line up with TRBD1. Per the germline V gene, CDR1 is LNHDA and CDR2 is SQIVND (reference sequence). Unmatched junction bases numbered 9, after V lost 5 bases and J lost 4 bases. The CDR3 runs 15 residues. Written as DNA, the CDR3 is TGTGCCAGTAGTCTCGGGACAGGCTCCCTCTATGGCTACACCTTC. Translated: CASSLGTGSLYGYTF.

This clone has only one observation. The gene calls are TRBV7-9 and TRBJ1-1; TRBD1 agrees at 7 bases. Losses at the gene ends were 2 bases for V and 3 bases for J; bases not matched to a gene: 6. Germline V gene data show CDR1 as SEHNR and CDR2 as FQNEAQ (reference sequence). The CDR3 covers 15 residues. The CDR3 region is CASSLQDREYTEAFF. CDR3 nucleotide sequence: TGTGCCAGCAGCTTACAAGACAGGGAGTACACTGAAGCTTTCTTT.

The CDR3 loop reads CASRGDREINEQFF. The CDR3 DNA follows: TGTGCCAGCAGGGGAGACAGGGAGATCAATGAGCAGTTCTTC. The V call is TRBV6-5, the J call TRBJ2-1; 7 bases fit TRBD1. V shed 6 bases, J shed 6 bases, and the junction held 8 bases outside the gene matches. CDR3 size: 14 residues. The germline gives CDR1 MNHEY, CDR2 SVGAGI.

This clone was seen only once. The rearrangement links TRBV5-1 to TRBJ2-7; 10 bases are a match to TRBD1. Germline loops: CDR1 SGHRS, CDR2 YFSETQ. Losses at the gene ends were 0 bases for V and 7 bases for J; bases not matched to a gene: 4. This CDR3 region has 14 residues. The CDR3 sequence is CASSLGQGAREQYF. DNA for the CDR3: TGCGCCAGCAGCTTGGGACAGGGGGCGAGGGAGCAGTACTTC.

This clone occurred once. The chain links TRBV27 to TRBJ2-1; TRBD2 is a possible D gene (6 bases). Germline V CDR1 and CDR2: MNHEY, SMNVEV (reference sequence). V was cut by 8 bases and J by 0 bases, with 11 bases left in between. The CDR3 runs to 14 residues. The CDR3 loop is CASRDFSSYNEQFF. Here the CDR3 DNA reads TGTGCCAGCCGGGACTTTAGCTCCTACAATGAGCAGTTCTTC.

This chain connects TRBV6-1 to TRBJ1-1; no reliable D call. V gave up 6 bases and J gave up 10 bases, with 18 bases separating them. This CDR3 contains 13 residues. CDR1 and CDR2 (germline): MNHNS, SASEGT. The CDR3 is CASRRVEEAGAFF. The CDR3, as DNA: TGTGCCAGCAGGAGGGTGGAGGAGGCCGGAGCTTTCTTT.

The chain uses TRBV9 and TRBJ1-2; TRBD1 matches 9 bases. J was trimmed by 11 bases and V by 3 bases; bases with no gene match: 11. This CDR3 region has 14 residues. Per germline, CDR1 SGDLS and CDR2 YYNGEE. The CDR3: CASSAVPGQGGYTF. In DNA, the CDR3 is TGTGCCAGCAGCGCCGTCCCGGGACAGGGTGGGTACACCTTC.

The chain carries TRBV4-3 and TRBJ2-5; D not resolved. The CDR3 is made up of 15 amino acids. The germline V gene encodes CDR1 LGHNA and CDR2 YSLEER. V dropped 0 bases and J dropped 1 base, with 9 bases sitting between them. The CDR3 loop is CASSQDIWPQETQYF. In nucleotides, the CDR3 is TGCGCCAGCAGCCAAGATATCTGGCCCCAAGAGACCCAGTACTTC.

This clone was counted only a few times. This chain connects TRBV5-6 to TRBJ2-4; D gene uncertain. V lost 4 bases and J lost 3, with 8 bases in between. This CDR3 is 13 amino acids long. Germline V gene lookup returns CDR1 SGHDT and CDR2 YYEEEE. CDR3 loop: CASSRVGKNIQYF. CDR3 coding DNA: TGTGCCAGCAGCCGGGTGGGCAAAAACATTCAGTACTTC.

V is TRBV25-1 and J is TRBJ2-3, with TRBD2 matching over 7 bases. Germline V gene sequence: CDR1 MGHDK, CDR2 SYGVNS. The CDR3 is 13 amino acids. Germline trimming cut 7 bases from V and 8 bases from J; bases unmatched to any gene: 9. CDR3 DNA sequence: TGTGCCAGCACCCCAGGTGGGGGGGGTACGCAGTATTTT. This translates into CASTPGGGGTQYF.

The count of this clone is one. V and J are TRBV13 and TRBJ2-1, with 7 bases identical to TRBD1. CDR3 length: 20 residues. The V gene end was trimmed by 4 bases and the J gene end by 4 bases; junction bases not matched to a gene: 22. Germline CDR1 and CDR2: PRHDT and FYEKMQ (reference sequence). CDR3 in DNA: TGTGCCAGCAGCTCAATGGACAGGAGCTCAAATGCTCAAATGTACAATGAGCAGTTCTTC. Its protein is CASSSMDRSSNAQMYNEQFF. Based on the CDR3 plus reference TRBV13 and TRBJ2-1, the full variable domain is AAGVIQSPRHLIKEKRETATLKCYPIPRHDTVYWYQQGPGQDPQFLISFYEKMQSDKGSIPDRFSAQQFSDYHSELNMSSLELGDSALYFCASSSMDRSSNAQMYNEQFFGPGTRLTVL.

The V call is TRBV7-2, the J call TRBJ2-3, with D possibly being TRBD2 (6 bases). The CDR3 is 14 residues long. CDR1 and CDR2 from the germline V gene are SGHTA and FQGNSA. Trimming left V 5 bases short and J 4 bases short, with 13 bases between. CDR3 region: CASSPGREADTQYF. CDR3 nucleotides: TGTGCCAGCAGCCCCGGGAGAGAGGCAGATACGCAGTATTTT.

The V gene is TRBV5-6, the J gene TRBJ2-7; TRBD2 matches at 12 bases. Germline CDR1 reads SGHDT; CDR2 reads YYEEEE. The CDR3 runs 16 residues. V was clipped by 2 bases and J by 1 base; unmatched bases: 4. The CDR3 here is CASSLRLAGASYEQYF. In nucleotides, the CDR3 is TGTGCCAGCAGCTTAAGACTAGCGGGAGCGTCCTACGAGCAGTACTTC.

This clone was observed a few times. CDR3 in amino acids: CASSQPDREQETQYF. CDR3 DNA: TGTGCCAGCAGCCAACCGGACAGGGAACAAGAGACCCAGTACTTC. J is TRBJ2-5 and V is TRBV4-2, with 8 bases identical to TRBD1. Germline V gives CDR1 LGHNA, CDR2 YNFKEQ. CDR3 length equals 15 residues. The junction had 4 bases not matched to a gene; V was cut back by 2 bases and J by 2 bases.

The rearrangement joins TRBV4-2 to TRBJ2-2; D is possibly TRBD2 (5 bases). The CDR3 extends over 16 amino acids. Trimming cost V 0 bases and J 1 base, with 9 bases left between them. CDR1 is LGHNA, CDR2 YNFKEQ, per germline. The CDR3 here is CASSQDPGMNTGELFF. In nucleotides, the CDR3 is TGTGCCAGCAGCCAAGACCCCGGGATGAACACCGGGGAGCTGTTTTTT.

V and J are TRBV29-1 and TRBJ1-2, with D uncertain. Germline-derived CDR1 and CDR2 are SQVTM and ANQGSEA. This CDR3 is 13 amino acids long. Trimming removed 6 bases from V and 6 bases from J, with 17 bases in between. The CDR3 sequence: CSVGLAGRHGYTF. The DNA for the CDR3 is TGCAGCGTGGGCCTGGCTGGGAGGCATGGCTACACCTTC.

The rearrangement uses TRBV6-1 and TRBJ1-1; 8 nucleotides align to TRBD1. The junction had 3 bases not matched to a gene; V was cut back by 6 bases and J by 0 bases. Germline V CDR1 and CDR2: MNHNS, SASEGT. CDR3 size: 14 residues. CDR3 nucleotides: TGTGCCAGCAGGGGGGACAGGATGAACACTGAAGCTTTCTTT. Translation: CASRGDRMNTEAFF.

The rearrangement uses TRBV29-1 and TRBJ2-3; tentatively, D is TRBD1 (5 bases). Germline V gene data show CDR1 as SQVTM and CDR2 as ANQGSEA. The CDR3 runs to 16 residues. Trimming left V 6 bases short and J 4 bases short, with 23 bases between. CDR3 sequence reads: CSVAKNWGPTSDTQYF. The CDR3 nucleotides are TGCAGCGTCGCTAAGAATTGGGGCCCCACGTCAGATACGCAGTATTTT.

The rearrangement uses TRBV5-4 and TRBJ2-5, with 13 bases identical to TRBD2. The CDR3 runs to 15 residues. Germline V lookup: CDR1 SGHNT, CDR2 YYREEE (reference sequence). V lost 5 bases and J lost 3; bases outside the gene matches: 4. The CDR3 region is CASRPGTSGKETQYF. The DNA of the CDR3 is TGTGCCAGCAGACCCGGGACTAGCGGGAAAGAGACCCAGTACTTC.

The rearrangement links TRBV7-3 to TRBJ1-2, with TRBD1 matching 7 bases. V dropped 6 bases and J dropped 8; count of bases not matched to a gene: 9. The CDR3 is 13 residues long. Germline assignment: CDR1 SGHTA and CDR2 FQGTGA. This chain's CDR3 is CASSPTQGGGYTF. In DNA form, the CDR3 reads TGTGCCAGCAGTCCAACCCAGGGGGGCGGCTACACCTTC.

V and J are TRBV5-6 and TRBJ2-2, with D perhaps TRBD2 (5 bases). CDR1 SGHDT and CDR2 YYEEEE come from the germline V gene. The V and J ends lost 0 bases and 6 bases respectively, with 12 bases between them. This CDR3 comprises 15 residues. The CDR3 coding sequence is TGTGCCAGCAGCTTGGGGTTCGGGGTGGCCGGGGAGCTGTTTTTT. Translated, it gives CASSLGFGVAGELFF.

The chain is built from TRBV18 and TRBJ2-2; 9 bases align to TRBD1. Per germline, CDR1 KGHSH and CDR2 LQKENI. This CDR3 comprises 15 residues. The J segment lost 5 bases and the V segment lost 1 base, leaving 2 bases of the junction unmatched. The CDR3 reads CASSPLDRGTGELFF. CDR3 sequence (DNA): TGTGCCAGCTCACCACTGGACAGGGGTACCGGGGAGCTGTTTTTT.